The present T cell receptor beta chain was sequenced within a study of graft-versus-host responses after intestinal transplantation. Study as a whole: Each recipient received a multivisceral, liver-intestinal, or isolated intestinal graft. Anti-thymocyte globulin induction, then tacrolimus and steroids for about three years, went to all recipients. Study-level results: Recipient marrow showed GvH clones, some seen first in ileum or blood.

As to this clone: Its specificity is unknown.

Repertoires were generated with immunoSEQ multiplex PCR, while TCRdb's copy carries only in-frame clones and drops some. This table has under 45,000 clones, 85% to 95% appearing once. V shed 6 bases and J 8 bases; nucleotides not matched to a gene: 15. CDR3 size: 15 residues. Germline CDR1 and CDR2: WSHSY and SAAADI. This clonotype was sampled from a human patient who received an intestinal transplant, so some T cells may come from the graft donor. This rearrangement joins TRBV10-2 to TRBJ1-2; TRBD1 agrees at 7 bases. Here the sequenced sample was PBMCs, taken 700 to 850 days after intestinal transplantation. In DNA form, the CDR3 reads TGCGCCAGCAGCGATCCAAAGACAGGGATCGGCGGCTACACCTTC. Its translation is CASSDPKTGIGGYTF.